A single sample gave rise to the 21 T cell receptor beta chains below, sequenced in a study of T-cell memory formation after mild COVID-19. Each CDR3 protein is one row after TCRdb ran MiXCR on the 5' RACE reads. The data contain just under 350,000 distinct CDR3 sequences, under 15% of them singletons. Sequenced material: PBMCs or a T cell subset sorted from them (not recorded which). The receptors come from a man younger than 35 who had mild COVID-19 (a few samples of this study predate the infection). Cell type and time point are not known.

This rearrangement joins TRBV3-1 to TRBJ2-3, with 11 bases fitting TRBD2. After removal of 4 bases from V and 1 base from J, the junction contained 13 bases not matched to a gene. Germline V CDR1 and CDR2: LGHDT, YNNKEL (reference sequence). This CDR3 is built from 19 residues. The CDR3 reads CASSLAYGTSGLGTDTQYF. The CDR3 coding sequence is TGTGCCAGCAGCCTCGCGTACGGGACTAGCGGTTTGGGCACAGATACGCAGTATTTT.

The table lists this clonotype with a few counts. The chain couples TRBV5-1 to TRBJ1-2; the D is unclear. This CDR3 contains 15 residues. From germline, CDR1 is SGHRS and CDR2 YFSETQ. V lost 0 bases and J lost 6, with 15 bases in between. CDR3: CASSLEGLWSNGYTF. Written as DNA, the CDR3 is TGCGCCAGCAGCTTGGAAGGACTCTGGAGTAATGGCTACACCTTC.

In this sample, this clonotype turned up once. The J gene is TRBJ1-6, the V gene TRBV5-6, with 10 bases matching TRBD1. The J segment lost 7 bases and the V segment lost 0 bases, leaving 7 bases of the junction unmatched. CDR1 is SGHDT, CDR2 YYEEEE, per germline. The CDR3 runs to 17 residues. The chain's CDR3 is CASSLGLGQGGNSPLHF. CDR3 DNA sequence: TGTGCCAGCAGCTTGGGGCTCGGACAGGGGGGGAATTCACCCCTCCACTTT. Using reference TRBV5-6 and TRBJ1-6 for the parts outside the CDR3, the full variable domain is DAGVTQSPTHLIKTRGQQVTLRCSPKSGHDTVSWYQQALGQGPQFIFQYYEEEERQRGNFPDRFSGHQFPNYSSELNVNALLLGDSALYLCASSLGLGQGGNSPLHFGNGTRLTVT.

This clonotype appeared a few times. The gene calls are TRBV18 and TRBJ1-4; D is undetermined. The CDR3 is 14 residues long. Looked up from germline, CDR1 is KGHSH and CDR2 is LQKENI. V was pared by 4 bases and J by 0 bases, with 6 bases between. The DNA for the CDR3 is TGTGCCAGCTCACAAAGCTCAACTAATGAAAAACTGTTTTTT. This translates into CASSQSSTNEKLFF. The full variable domain, rest sourced from reference TRBV18 and TRBJ1-4, is NAGVMQNPRHLVRRRGQEARLRCSPMKGHSHVYWYRQLPEEGLKFMVYLQKENIIDESGMPKERFSAEFPKEGPSILRIQQVVRGDSAAYFCASSQSSTNEKLFFGSGTQLSVL.

The CDR3 reads CASSGTGGEVDTQYF. CDR3 bases: TGTGCCAGCAGCGGGACAGGGGGCGAAGTAGATACGCAGTATTTT. The rearrangement links TRBV7-6 to TRBJ2-3, with 12 nucleotides matching TRBD1. The CDR3 spans 15 residues. The germline V gene encodes CDR1 SGHVS and CDR2 FNYEAQ. Germline trimming cut 5 bases from V and 5 bases from J; bases unmatched to any gene: 5.

The chain is built from TRBV4-3 and TRBJ1-1; D call uncertain. This CDR3 spans 14 amino acids. The germline V gene has CDR1 LGHNA and CDR2 YSLEER. V lost 1 base to trimming and J lost 5 bases, with 11 bases between them. CDR3 residues: CASSQAKMGTEAFF. For the CDR3, the DNA is TGCGCCAGCAGCCAAGCCAAAATGGGAACTGAAGCTTTCTTT.

The sample holds a few counts of this clonotype. The V call is TRBV7-9, the J call TRBJ2-7; D unresolved. Germline V gene data show CDR1 as SEHNR and CDR2 as FQNEAQ (reference sequence). Between the trimmed V and J ends, which lost 5 bases and 7 bases, there was a span of 21 bases. This CDR3 region has 15 residues. The CDR3 DNA reads as TGTGCCAGCAGCAACTCCTACGGGCAGGCAAGGGAGCAGTACTTC. Protein: CASSNSYGQAREQYF. Full variable domain (missing parts from reference TRBV7-9 and TRBJ2-7): DTGVSQNPRHKITKRGQNVTFRCDPISEHNRLYWYRQTLGQGPEFLTYFQNEAQLEKSRLLSDRFSAERPKGSFSTLEIQRTEQGDSAMYLCASSNSYGQAREQYFGPGTRLTVT.

This clonotype appeared a few times. CDR3 DNA sequence: TGCGCCAGCAGCCAAGATTTGCAGTACAATGAGCAGTTCTTC. Its translation is CASSQDLQYNEQFF. The chain links TRBV4-3 to TRBJ2-1, with no clear D. CDR1 and CDR2 from the germline V gene are LGHNA and YSLEER. The V gene lost 0 bases and the J gene lost 4 bases, with 7 bases spanning the gap. This CDR3 comprises 14 residues.

The chain joins TRBV7-2 to TRBJ2-4; weak D call: TRBD1 (6 bases). V was cut by 2 bases and J by 0 bases, with 11 bases left in between. The CDR3 loop spans 16 amino acids. CDR1 and CDR2 from the germline V gene are SGHTA and FQGNSA. The CDR3 DNA is TGTGCCAGCAGCTTAAGCGGACAGCTAGCCAAAAACATTCAGTACTTC. This sequence encodes CASSLSGQLAKNIQYF.

This clonotype was counted between two and nine times. CDR3 bases: TGCGCCAGCAGCCCTTGGGACAGGGCGGTTCGGGGCTACACCTTC. It specifies CASSPWDRAVRGYTF. This sequence joins TRBV4-3 and TRBJ1-2, with 9 bases matching TRBD1. CDR3 size: 15 residues. Trimming took 4 bases from V and 8 from J; bases not matched to a gene: 11. Per the germline V gene, CDR1 is LGHNA and CDR2 is YSLEER.

There are many counts of this clonotype. The chain couples TRBV7-3 to TRBJ2-2; no clear D. Germline values: CDR1 SGHTA, CDR2 FQGTGA. The CDR3 consists of 16 residues. Trimming left V 5 bases short and J 4 bases short, with 17 bases between. The CDR3 DNA reads as TGTGCCAGCAGCCCCCGGAGTGGATATCCCACCGGGGAGCTGTTTTTT. It yields the protein CASSPRSGYPTGELFF. Drawing the rest from reference TRBV7-3 and TRBJ2-2, the complete variable domain is GAGVSQTPSNKVTEKGKYVELRCDPISGHTALYWYRQSLGQGPEFLIYFQGTGAADDSGLPNDRFFAVRPEGSVSTLKIQRTERGDSAVYLCASSPRSGYPTGELFFGEGSRLTVL.

This clonotype appeared a few times. The V call is TRBV4-1, the J call TRBJ2-3; 8 bases line up with TRBD1. This CDR3 is 17 amino acids long. In germline, CDR1 is MGHRA, CDR2 YSYEKL. The trim removed 1 base at V and 1 base at J, leaving 7 bases unmatched. As DNA, the CDR3 is TGCGCCAGCAGCCAAGTTGGCAGGGGGCGCGGCACAGATACGCAGTATTTT. Its translation is CASSQVGRGRGTDTQYF.

This clonotype was picked up a small number of times. The chain uses TRBV25-1 and TRBJ1-2; 7 nucleotides match TRBD1. V shed 3 bases, J shed 3 bases, and the junction held 1 base outside the gene matches. Looked up from germline, CDR1 is MGHDK and CDR2 is SYGVNS. CDR3 length equals 13 residues. The CDR3 is CASSDDRDYGYTF. CDR3 DNA sequence: TGTGCCAGCAGTGACGACAGGGACTATGGCTACACCTTC.

This clonotype was counted between two and nine times. V usage is TRBV7-2 and J usage is TRBJ2-3; D is uncertain. CDR3 length: 13 amino acids. In germline, CDR1 is SGHTA, CDR2 FQGNSA. Trimming cost V 4 bases and J 2 bases, with 7 bases left between them. The CDR3 DNA reads as TGTGCCAGCAGCTCAAGCCACACAGATACGCAGTATTTT. Protein product: CASSSSHTDTQYF.

The V gene is TRBV7-2, the J gene TRBJ2-7, with 8 bases aligning to TRBD1. Germline trimming cut 1 base from V and 3 bases from J; bases unmatched to any gene: 5. CDR3 length: 15 residues. Per the germline V gene, CDR1 is SGHTA and CDR2 is FQGNSA. CDR3 coding DNA: TGTGCCAGCAGCTTAGTTCCCGGACAGGGCTACGAGCAGTACGTC. Translated: CASSLVPGQGYEQYV.

The chain uses TRBV5-1 and TRBJ2-7; no clear D gene. CDR3 length: 14 residues. Deletions cut 0 bases from V and 1 base from J, with 8 bases between. From germline, CDR1 is SGHRS and CDR2 YFSETQ. In nucleotides, the CDR3 is TGCGCCAGCAGCTTGGAATGGGAATCCTACGAGCAGTACTTC. Its translation: CASSLEWESYEQYF.

There are a few counts of this clonotype. The chain uses TRBV7-2 and TRBJ1-5; D perhaps matches TRBD1 (6 bases). V dropped 1 base and J dropped 11 bases, with 21 bases sitting between them. The CDR3 totals 16 residues. The germline V gene has CDR1 SGHTA and CDR2 FQGNSA. CDR3 sequence reads: CASSLDGAGGGRAQHF. The DNA of the CDR3 is TGTGCCAGCAGCTTAGATGGCGCCGGAGGGGGTCGGGCCCAGCATTTT.

The chain employs TRBV11-3 and TRBJ2-3, with a tentative D call TRBD2 (5 bases). Looked up from germline, CDR1 is SGHNT and CDR2 is YENEEA. The CDR3 totals 13 residues. V was trimmed by 8 bases and J by 0 bases, leaving 9 bases between them. CDR3 coding DNA: TGTGCCAGCTTGGAGGAAAGCACAGATACGCAGTATTTT. It codes for CASLEESTDTQYF.

This clonotype was detected only a few times. This chain links TRBV7-3 with TRBJ1-1; 9 nucleotides align to TRBD1. CDR1 and CDR2 from the germline V gene are SGHTA and FQGTGA. The J segment lost 8 bases and the V segment lost 4 bases, leaving 14 bases of the junction unmatched. The CDR3 spans 16 residues. CDR3 nucleotide sequence: TGTGCCAGCAGCTCACTAGGCCCGGGACAGGGCGGAGAAGCTTTCTTT. Translated: CASSSLGPGQGGEAFF.

Here the CDR3 reads CASGEGGKSYNEQFF. For the CDR3, the DNA is TGTGCCAGCGGGGAGGGGGGCAAGTCCTACAATGAGCAGTTCTTC. The chain links TRBV11-1 to TRBJ2-1, with D possibly matching TRBD2 (7 bases). CDR1 is SGHAT, CDR2 FQDESV, per germline (reference sequence). This CDR3 has 15 amino acids. V shed 8 bases and J shed 1 base, with 15 bases lying between them.

This clonotype was seen a few times. The gene calls are TRBV29-1 and TRBJ2-3, with D perhaps assigned TRBD1 or TRBD2 (5 bases each). Germline V gene lookup returns CDR1 SQVTM and CDR2 ANQGSEA. V lost 4 bases and J 6 bases, leaving 17 bases between the germline ends. CDR3 length equals 14 residues. CDR3 bases: TGCAGCGTTGCCCCGGGGCAGGCCAAGGATACGCAGTATTTT. Translated: CSVAPGQAKDTQYF.